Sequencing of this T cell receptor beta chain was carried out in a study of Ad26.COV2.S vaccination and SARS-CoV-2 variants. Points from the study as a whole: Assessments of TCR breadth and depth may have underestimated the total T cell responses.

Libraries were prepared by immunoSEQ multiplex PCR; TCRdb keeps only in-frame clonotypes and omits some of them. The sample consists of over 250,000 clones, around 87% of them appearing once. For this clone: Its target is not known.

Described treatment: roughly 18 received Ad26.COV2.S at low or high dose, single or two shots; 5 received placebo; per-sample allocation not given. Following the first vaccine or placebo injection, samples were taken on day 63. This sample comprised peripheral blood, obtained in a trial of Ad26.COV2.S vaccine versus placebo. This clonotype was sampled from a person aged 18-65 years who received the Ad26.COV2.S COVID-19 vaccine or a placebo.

Here the CDR3 reads CSASKYTEAFF. The CDR3 nucleotides read TGCAGTGCTAGCAAGTACACTGAAGCTTTCTTT. The chain couples TRBV20-1 to TRBJ1-1; D gene uncertain. Germline V gene lookup returns CDR1 DFQATT and CDR2 SNEGSKA (reference sequence). Between the trimmed V and J ends, which lost 3 bases and 3 bases, there was a span of 5 bases. The CDR3 loop spans 11 amino acids.